This T cell receptor beta chain originates from a study of blood T cell repertoires in COVID-19. Study at large: The analysed material was cDNA or gDNA that came from T cells, B-cell-depleted T cells, or PBMCs.

Assay: immunoSEQ multiplex PCR; the TCRdb copy retains only in-frame clones and omits some. The table records about 240,000 clones, roughly 83% of them present only once. This sequence was found in a man of 80 years or more with acute or convalescent COVID-19. The sample was peripheral blood.

CDR3 nucleotides: TGTGCCAGCAGCTCCCAGGGGGCTGACTATGGCTACACCTTC. Translating it yields CASSSQGADYGYTF. This chain links TRBV5-4 with TRBJ1-2; TRBD1 matches at 8 bases. Germline trimming cut 3 bases from V and 3 bases from J; bases unmatched to any gene: 4. Germline lookup yields CDR1 SGHNT and CDR2 YYREEE (reference sequence). This CDR3 is 14 amino acids long.